A selection of T cell receptor beta chains follows, all from one sample in a study of sequential checkpoint blockade in melanoma. Libraries were prepared by immunoSEQ multiplex PCR; TCRdb keeps only in-frame clonotypes and omits some of them. The sample shows about 10,000 clones, under 25% of them seen only once. Sequences were derived from tumor tissue (inferred from file names), sampled from a patient given nivolumab and ipilimumab in sequence. Source of these receptors: a human donor with melanoma. Both conserved end residues are part of each CDR3. The D gene is left open where the match is weak. For some rows the clone size is stated as once, few or many, or as a class when expanded; others skip it.

abundance,j_gene,d_gene,v_gene,CDR3nt,CDR3aa
NA,TRBJ2-5,NA,TRBV10-1,TGCGCCAGCAGTGTCGTGGGGACCCAGTACTTC,CASSVVGTQYF
NA,TRBJ2-7,NA,TRBV6-8,TGTGCCAGCAGCGGGCTCCGTGGGCCCCGGAGCTACGAGCAGTACTTC,CASSGLRGPRSYEQYF
NA,TRBJ2-3,TRBD2,TRBV19,TGTGCCAGTCAGCGGGGACTAGCGGGGGGGCTCGGCACAGATACGCAGTATTTT,CASQRGLAGGLGTDTQYF
few,TRBJ2-2,NA,TRBV11-3,TGTGCCAGCAGCTTAGGGTTTGGGGGGGGCCCCGTGGAGCTGTTTTTT,CASSLGFGGGPVELFF
few,TRBJ1-5,NA,TRBV4-1,TGCGCCAGCAGCCCCACTAACAGGGAATACGGTCAGCCCCAGCATTTT,CASSPTNREYGQPQHF
NA,TRBJ1-1,NA,TRBV25-1,TGTGCCAGCAGTGAAATTAACACTGAAGCTTTCTTT,CASSEINTEAFF
few,TRBJ2-1,NA,TRBV9,TGTGCCAGCAGCGTAGACGGGGGGCATTACAATGAGCAGTTCTTC,CASSVDGGHYNEQFF
many,TRBJ2-2,NA,TRBV7-5,TGTGCCAGCAGCTTAGTCGGGGGCACCGGGGAGCTGTTTTTT,CASSLVGGTGELFF
few,TRBJ1-4,TRBD1,TRBV6-8,TGTGCCAGCAGTTACTCCCGGGACAGGGGATTGTTTTTT,CASSYSRDRGLFF
few,TRBJ1-5,TRBD1,TRBV11-3,TGTGCCAGCAGCTTAGTGTACTTGGGGACAGGGATGGAAGAGCCCCAGCATTTT,CASSLVYLGTGMEEPQHF
NA,TRBJ2-3,NA,TRBV11-3,TGTGCCAGCAGCTCTACGGGGCCATTTGGTACGCAGTATTTT,CASSSTGPFGTQYF
few,TRBJ1-4,TRBD1,TRBV5-1,TGCGCCAGCAGCCCCCGACAGGGGGTTAATGAAAAACTGTTTTTT,CASSPRQGVNEKLFF
NA,TRBJ2-5,NA,TRBV14,TGTGCCAGCAGCCAAGGGTTCCGAGAGACCCAGTACTTC,CASSQGFRETQYF
few,TRBJ2-2,TRBD2,TRBV28,TGTGCCAGCAAGCGGGGGGCGAACACCGGGGAGCTGTTTTTT,CASKRGANTGELFF
NA,TRBJ2-5,TRBD1,TRBV25-1,TGTGCCAGCAGTCCCCAGGACAGGGGAGAGACCCAGTACTTC,CASSPQDRGETQYF
NA,TRBJ1-2,NA,TRBV10-2,TGCGCCAGCAGTACCGGGAAGGTCGGCTATGGCTACACCTTC,CASSTGKVGYGYTF
NA,TRBJ2-5,TRBD2,TRBV5-1,TGCGCCAGCAGCTTGTGGGCGGGAGGGGAGACCCAGTACTTC,CASSLWAGGETQYF
NA,TRBJ2-3,NA,TRBV27,TGTGCCAGCAGTTTAGGGACTTCGCTTTTTACGCAGTATTTT,CASSLGTSLFTQYF
once,TRBJ2-5,TRBD2,TRBV28,TGTGCCAGCAGTTTGGTGCGGGGGGGCAGGGAGACCCAGTACTTC,CASSLVRGGRETQYF
NA,TRBJ2-2,NA,TRBV19,TGTGCCAGTAGTATGACGGGGAGCACCGGGGAGCTGTTTTTT,CASSMTGSTGELFF
few,TRBJ1-3,TRBD1,TRBV6-8,TGTGCCAGCAGTTACTTTCGCTTTGGGGACAGCTCTGGAAACACCATATATTTT,CASSYFRFGDSSGNTIYF
NA,TRBJ2-3,NA,TRBV4-1,TGCGCCAGCAGCCAGATTTTTAGATTCCGCACAGATACGCAGTATTTT,CASSQIFRFRTDTQYF
NA,TRBJ2-5,NA,TRBV29-1,TGCAGCGTTGAAGAGCCGACAGGGTGGGGGGAATTTTTCGGAGAGACCCAGTACTTC,CSVEEPTGWGEFFGETQYF
NA,TRBJ1-5,NA,TRBV19,TGTGCCAGTAGTTTCAGACAGGATTATAGCAATCAGCCCCAGCATTTT,CASSFRQDYSNQPQHF
NA,TRBJ1-3,NA,TRBV11-3,TGTGCCAGCAGTCCCGCAAGAGGGGGAAACACCATATATTTT,CASSPARGGNTIYF
medium-sized,TRBJ2-3,TRBD2,TRBV6-8,TGTGCCAGCCTAGCGGGGGGGCTAGATACGCAGTATTTT,CASLAGGLDTQYF
few,TRBJ1-5,NA,TRBV11-3,TGTGCCAGCAGCTTACAGGACGTTAGCAATCAGCCCCAGCATTTT,CASSLQDVSNQPQHF
many,TRBJ2-5,NA,TRBV6-1,TGTGCCAGCAGTGAAGCTGAACCCGTCCAGTACTTC,CASSEAEPVQYF
NA,TRBJ1-2,NA,TRBV6-7,TGTGCCAGCAGTGACCTACAGTATGGCTACACCTTC,CASSDLQYGYTF
NA,TRBJ2-5,NA,TRBV29-1,TGCAGCGTTGAAGATCGTGGGACCCTAGTGCAGTACTTC,CSVEDRGTLVQYF
medium-sized,TRBJ1-3,NA,TRBV6-8,TGTGCCAGCAGTTACTCTGGAGGGCGAAACACCATATATTTT,CASSYSGGRNTIYF
NA,TRBJ2-5,NA,TRBV6-8,TGTGCCAGCCTAGGGCCGGGGGAGACCCAGTACTTC,CASLGPGETQYF
few,TRBJ2-5,NA,TRBV6-8,TGTGCCAGCAGTTATGCGGGGACGGGGACCCAGTACTTC,CASSYAGTGTQYF
NA,TRBJ1-5,NA,TRBV6-8,TGTGCCAGCAGGACCAACCTCCGACAGGTCCGCAATCAGCCCCAGCATTTT,CASRTNLRQVRNQPQHF
many,TRBJ2-5,TRBD1,TRBV11-3,TGTGCCAGCAGCCCCCGGGACAGGGGGCAAGAGACCCAGTACTTC,CASSPRDRGQETQYF
many,TRBJ1-1,NA,TRBV7-1,TGTGCCAGCAGCTTAATTCCGGGTACTGAAGCTTTCTTT,CASSLIPGTEAFF
NA,TRBJ1-1,TRBD1,TRBV19,TGTGCCAGCCGGGACAGAGCCGATTATACTGAAGCTTTCTTT,CASRDRADYTEAFF
NA,TRBJ2-1,NA,TRBV6-8,TGTGCCACCCGGGCGCCCGACAGGCTGGACAATGAGCAGTTCTTC,CATRAPDRLDNEQFF
many,TRBJ1-1,NA,TRBV9,TGTGCCAGCAGTGCTGACAGGTACACTGAAGCTTTCTTT,CASSADRYTEAFF
NA,TRBJ1-4,NA,TRBV6-8,TGTGCCAGCAGGCTACAGAAACCTAATGAAAAACTGTTTTTT,CASRLQKPNEKLFF
medium-sized,TRBJ2-3,NA,TRBV5-1,TGCGCCAGCAGCTTGGTGGGGGGGCGGACTAGCACAGATACGCAGTATTTT,CASSLVGGRTSTDTQYF
few,TRBJ2-1,NA,TRBV11-3,TGTGCCAGCAGCTTACAATCTGGACTACTAAACAATGAGCAGTTCTTC,CASSLQSGLLNNEQFF
NA,TRBJ1-3,NA,TRBV15,TGTGCCACCAGCAGACTAGACAGTTCTGGAAACACCATATATTTT,CATSRLDSSGNTIYF
few,TRBJ2-1,TRBD1,TRBV9,TGTGCCAGCAGCGTGGACAGGCTGAATGAGCAGTTCTTC,CASSVDRLNEQFF
few,TRBJ1-6,NA,TRBV28,TGTGCCAGCAGCCAAGGGACGCGGTATAATTCACCCCTCCACTTT,CASSQGTRYNSPLHF